These 14 T cell receptor beta chains were sequenced from one sample in a study of a mutant IDH1 vaccine in newly diagnosed glioma. Time point noted: week 23, last vaccination. Topical imiquimod accompanied each vaccine dose, which consisted of 300 ug of mutant IDH1 20-mer peptide. Profiling relied on immunoSEQ multiplex PCR, and the TCRdb table lists in-frame clones only, not all of them. The table shows approximately 57,000 clones, with about 81% occurring only once. No antigens are known for them. This specimen was PBMCs, taken from a glioma patient whose treatment included an IDH1 peptide vaccine. The origin of the receptors is a woman between 40 and 55 years old with glioma. Some clones in this sample may be carry-over from other donors' samples.

J is TRBJ1-1 and V is TRBV29-1; TRBD1 agrees at 7 bases. The CDR3 extends over 13 amino acids. Unmatched junction bases numbered 2, after V lost 4 bases and J lost 0 bases. Germline CDR1 reads SQVTM; CDR2 reads ANQGSEA. The CDR3 coding sequence is TGCAGCGTTGGTCAGGGGGTGAACACTGAAGCTTTCTTT. Amino acids: CSVGQGVNTEAFF.

DNA of the CDR3: TGTGCCAGTAGTATGAAGGATGGAGGCTACACCTTC. This translates into CASSMKDGGYTF. The chain combines TRBV19 with TRBJ1-2; D uncertain. Looked up from germline, CDR1 is LNHDA and CDR2 is SQIVND (reference sequence). Trimming pared 3 bases from V and 8 bases from J, leaving 10 bases between. The CDR3 is 12 amino acids.

The chain combines TRBV7-2 with TRBJ2-4; 7 bases fit TRBD1. Germline V gives CDR1 SGHTA, CDR2 FQGNSA. The length of the CDR3 is 18 residues. After removal of 1 base from V and 2 bases from J, the junction contained 11 bases not matched to a gene. This chain's CDR3 is CASSLVGQLGSPKNIQYF. The DNA of the CDR3 is TGTGCCAGCAGCTTAGTGGGACAGTTGGGGTCTCCCAAAAACATTCAGTACTTC.

A single count supports this clone. The V gene is TRBV19, the J gene TRBJ1-2; 8 bases fit TRBD1. The CDR3 sequence is 13 residues long. Looked up from germline, CDR1 is LNHDA and CDR2 is SQIVND (reference sequence). Germline trimming cut 3 bases from V and 7 bases from J; bases unmatched to any gene: 4. CDR3 in DNA: TGTGCCAGTAGTATCCGACAGGGGTCTGGCTACACCTTC. It yields the protein CASSIRQGSGYTF. Full variable domain (outside the CDR3, taken from reference TRBV19 and TRBJ1-2): DGGITQSPKYLFRKEGQNVTLSCEQNLNHDAMYWYRQDPGQGLRLIYYSQIVNDFQKGDIAEGYSVSREKKESFPLTVTSAQKNPTAFYLCASSIRQGSGYTFGSGTRLTVV.

The rearrangement uses TRBV27 and TRBJ1-5; TRBD1 aligns across 7 bases. V shed 0 bases, J shed 4 bases, and the junction held 3 bases outside the gene matches. Looked up from germline, CDR1 is MNHEY and CDR2 is SMNVEV (reference sequence). The CDR3 loop spans 15 amino acids. The CDR3 reads CASSLSTGRNQPQHF. The DNA of the CDR3 is TGTGCCAGCAGTTTATCGACAGGGCGGAATCAGCCCCAGCATTTT.

The chain links TRBV6-1 to TRBJ1-2, with D possibly TRBD1 on 5 matching bases. The CDR3 has 14 residues. Germline V lookup: CDR1 MNHNS, CDR2 SASEGT. Trimming stripped 7 bases from V and 4 bases from J, with 16 bases between. CDR3 sequence: CASTPPPRAYGYTF. The DNA of the CDR3 is TGTGCCAGCACCCCGCCCCCCAGGGCCTATGGCTACACCTTC.

The chain joins TRBV6-5 to TRBJ1-2, with a tentative D call TRBD1 (6 bases). The V and J ends lost 0 bases and 4 bases respectively, with 15 bases between them. There are 16 residues in the CDR3. Germline V gene data show CDR1 as MNHEY and CDR2 as SVGAGI. The CDR3 bases are TGTGCCAGCAGTTACTCACGGGACACAAAAGCCTATGGCTACACCTTC. Its translation is CASSYSRDTKAYGYTF.

V is TRBV7-6 and J is TRBJ2-7; D is perhaps TRBD1 (6 bases). The CDR3 sequence is 15 residues long. V was trimmed by 5 bases and J by 2 bases, leaving 16 bases between them. CDR1 is SGHVS and CDR2 is FNYEAQ in the germline V gene. CDR3 sequence: CASSALQGRAYEQYF. The CDR3, as DNA: TGTGCCAGCAGCGCCCTACAGGGTAGGGCCTACGAGCAGTACTTC.

This chain uses TRBV5-4 with TRBJ2-3; the match to TRBD2 covers 14 bases. The CDR3 length is 17 residues. In germline, CDR1 is SGHNT, CDR2 YYREEE (reference sequence). V was clipped by 3 bases and J by 0 bases; unmatched bases: 3. The CDR3 region has the DNA TGTGCCAGCAGCTCGGGACTAGCGGGAGCTAGCACAGATACGCAGTATTTT. It translates to CASSSGLAGASTDTQYF.

J is TRBJ2-1 and V is TRBV12-5; weak D call: TRBD2 (6 bases). The CDR3 is 16 amino acids. Germline V gene sequence: CDR1 LGHNT, CDR2 FRNRAP. V lost 5 bases, J lost 10 bases, and 24 bases lay in between. This CDR3 reads CASGPSGRSRAEEQFF. In nucleotides, the CDR3 is TGTGCTAGTGGTCCATCGGGGAGGTCCAGGGCTGAGGAGCAGTTCTTC.

This chain uses TRBV29-1 with TRBJ1-2; 7 bases are a match to TRBD1. Trimming at V came to 5 bases and at J to 6 bases, leaving 3 bases not matched to a gene. Germline loops: CDR1 SQVTM, CDR2 ANQGSEA. The CDR3 covers 11 residues. CDR3 residues: CSVQQGNGYTF. CDR3 nucleotide sequence: TGCAGCGTTCAACAGGGGAATGGCTACACCTTC.

V and J are TRBV7-2 and TRBJ1-2; 9 nucleotides line up with TRBD1. The trim removed 6 bases at V and 4 bases at J, leaving 6 bases unmatched. The CDR3 consists of 14 residues. Germline loops: CDR1 SGHTA, CDR2 FQGNSA. The CDR3 spells CASRLGQGAYGYTF. DNA for the CDR3: TGTGCCAGCAGACTGGGACAGGGTGCCTATGGCTACACCTTC. The complete variable domain, with remaining parts taken from reference TRBV7-2 and TRBJ1-2, reads GAGVSQSPSNKVTEKGKDVELRCDPISGHTALYWYRQSLGQGLEFLIYFQGNSAPDKSGLPSDRFSAERTGGSVSTLTIQRTQQEDSAVYLCASRLGQGAYGYTFGSGTRLTVV.

This rearrangement joins TRBV5-1 to TRBJ2-2; possible D gene TRBD2, 5 bases. The ends were cut back, 4 bases at V and 5 bases at J, with 15 bases in the middle. The CDR3 consists of 15 residues. Looked up from germline, CDR1 is SGHRS and CDR2 is YFSETQ. As DNA, the CDR3 is TGCGCCAGCAGCAACACCGGGCCGGGGACCGGGGAGCTGTTTTTT. Protein sequence: CASSNTGPGTGELFF.

This chain joins TRBV7-2 and TRBJ1-1; a possible D gene is TRBD1 (6 bases). Germline V CDR1 and CDR2: SGHTA, FQGNSA. V shed 5 bases and J shed 3 bases, with 16 bases lying between them. The CDR3 length is 15 residues. CDR3 DNA: TGTGCCAGCAGCACCCCTCGGACAGTACACACTGAAGCTTTCTTT. Its translation is CASSTPRTVHTEAFF.